Ten or more counts support the clone carrying this T cell receptor beta chain. Germline V gene data show CDR1 as SQVTM and CDR2 as ANQGSEA. The CDR3 has 13 residues. The V and J ends lost 5 bases and 6 bases respectively, with 16 bases between them. These data belong to a study of cytomegalovirus exposure and HLA in healthy donors. Study-level information: Of all 400 or so donors who were genotyped, around 79% belonged to the Caucasian-associated ancestry cluster.

The PCR used 60 Vbeta and 13 Jbeta primers. Generated by immunoSEQ multiplex PCR, the TCRdb table keeps only in-frame clones and is missing some. The sample contains about 160,000 clones, about 80% of which appear only once. Source material: PBMCs. The TCR comes from a man aged 18 to 30 in good health and CMV-seropositive. This chain connects TRBV29-1 to TRBJ1-1, with D unclear. Written as DNA, the CDR3 is TGCAGCGTTACCTCTGCCCGGGAGTCTGAAGCTTTCTTT. Translating gives CSVTSARESEAFF.